This entry lists 5 T cell receptor beta chains sequenced from one sample in a study of human T cells and chemical hapten exposure (dated by TCRdb to the early 2020s). Library creation used RACE. Data came from a NextSeq 500. TCRdb's own reprocessing of the public reads used fastp at Q25 and MiXCR and kept productive beta chains. Rows with a matching CDR3 protein are joined into one entry that keeps the most common DNA and genes. Counted in this sample were some 200,000 distinct CDR3 sequences; about 22% of them appeared once. The ten largest clones add up to about 7% of the sample. What this sample's time point label stands for: patch test 1, 2 weeks after DPC sensitization. In the paper's terms, the treatment or condition label means: therapeutic diphenylcyclopropenone sensitization with weekly scalp DPC. The sample here was whole blood, taken in connection with sensitization to the hapten diphenylcyclopropenone (DPC). These receptors were taken from a woman aged 45-59 years with alopecia areata. Some clones in this sample may be carry-over from other donors' samples.

This rearrangement joins TRBV5-1 to TRBJ2-2; tentative D call: TRBD1 (5 bases). Germline V CDR1 and CDR2: SGHRS, YFSETQ. Between the trimmed V and J ends, which lost 4 bases and 4 bases, there was a span of 11 bases. This CDR3 has 14 amino acids. The DNA of the CDR3 is TGCGCCAGCAGCCTTCGACAGACCACCGGGGAGCTGTTTTTT. Translated, it gives CASSLRQTTGELFF.

Ten or more counts support this clonotype. This chain uses TRBV10-3 with TRBJ1-5; a possible D gene is TRBD1 (6 bases). CDR3 length equals 16 residues. Germline CDR1 and CDR2: ENHRY and SYGVKD. The germline V and J ends were trimmed by 1 base and 4 bases, with 14 bases remaining between them. The CDR3 nucleotides read TGTGCCATCAGTGAGTTGGGGACAACTAATAATCAGCCCCAGCATTTT. This gives the protein CAISELGTTNNQPQHF.

This clonotype appeared many times. The chain has TRBV6-5 and TRBJ2-7; D gene ambiguous. This CDR3 spans 14 amino acids. Trimming took 7 bases from V and 0 from J, leaving 13 bases between them. In germline, CDR1 is MNHEY, CDR2 SVGAGI. CDR3 amino acids: CASTNPRSSYEQYF. For the CDR3, the DNA is TGTGCCAGCACTAACCCTCGAAGCTCCTACGAGCAGTACTTC.

This clonotype was seen repeatedly, ten times or more. The rearrangement joins TRBV11-2 to TRBJ2-7; D is unresolved. This CDR3 has 15 amino acids. V lost 2 bases to trimming and J lost 3 bases, with 14 bases between them. The germline V gene encodes CDR1 SGHAT and CDR2 FQNNGV. CDR3 nucleotides: TGTGCCAGCAGCTTACAAGGCCTCCCTAACTACGAGCAGTACTTC. Translation: CASSLQGLPNYEQYF. The full variable domain, completed using reference TRBV11-2 and TRBJ2-7, is EAGVAQSPRYKIIEKRQSVAFWCNPISGHATLYWYQQILGQGPKLLIQFQNNGVVDDSQLPKDRFSAERLKGVDSTLKIQPAKLEDSAVYLCASSLQGLPNYEQYFGPGTRLTVT.

In its sample, this clonotype was seen a few times. CDR3 in DNA: TGTGCCACCAGTGACCAGACTAGCGCGGAGCAGTTCTTC. This gives the protein CATSDQTSAEQFF. The chain carries TRBV24-1 and TRBJ2-1, with TRBD2 identical over 8 bases. Germline V gene lookup returns CDR1 KGHDR and CDR2 SFDVKD. J was trimmed by 10 bases and V by 4 bases; bases with no gene match: 5. The CDR3 covers 13 residues.